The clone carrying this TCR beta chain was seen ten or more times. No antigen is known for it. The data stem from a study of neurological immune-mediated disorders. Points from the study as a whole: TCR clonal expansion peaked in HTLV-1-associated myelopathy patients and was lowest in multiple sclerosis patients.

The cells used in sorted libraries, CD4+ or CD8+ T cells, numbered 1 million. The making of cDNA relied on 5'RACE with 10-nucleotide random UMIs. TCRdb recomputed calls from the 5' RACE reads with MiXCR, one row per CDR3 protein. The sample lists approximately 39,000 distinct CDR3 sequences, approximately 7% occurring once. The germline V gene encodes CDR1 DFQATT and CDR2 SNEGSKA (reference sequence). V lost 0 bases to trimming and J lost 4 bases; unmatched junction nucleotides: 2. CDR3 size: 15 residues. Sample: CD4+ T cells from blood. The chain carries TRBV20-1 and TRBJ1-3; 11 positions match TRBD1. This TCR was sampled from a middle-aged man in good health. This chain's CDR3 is CSAREDRGQGNTIYF. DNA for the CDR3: TGCAGTGCTAGAGAGGACAGGGGGCAAGGAAACACCATATATTTT.